This entry describes one T cell receptor (beta chain). This sample was taken from a study of patients and donors after allogeneic stem cell transplantation. Germline values: CDR1 MNHNS, CDR2 SASEGT. There are 12 residues in the CDR3. V dropped 2 bases and J dropped 12 bases, with 14 bases sitting between them. Each CDR3 protein gets one entry after TCRdb re-called the RT-PCR reads with MiXCR. The data hold more than 55,000 distinct CDR3 sequences, with about an eighth observed a single time. The chain employs TRBV6-1 and TRBJ2-7; D gene uncertain. The sequence came from a human donor who was either an allogeneic HSCT recipient or a stem cell or donor lymphocyte infusion donor (not recorded which). It is not recorded whose cells these are; they may come from a transplant donor. Sequencing was done on a sample of blood, either unsorted or a sorted T cell fraction (not recorded which). The CDR3 coding sequence is TGTGCCAGCAGTGAACCTGGCTCCCCTCCGTACTTC. Protein product: CASSEPGSPPYF.